The subject of this entry is one T cell receptor (beta chain). The entry originates in a study of PD-1 blockade in classical Hodgkin lymphoma. The time point denotes: cycle 4 day 1 (C4D1), after less than 7 weeks of nivolumab. All trial patients relapsed after autologous stem cell transplantation. By magnetic negative selection, CD4+ T cells were purified from thawed PBMCs. Libraries were prepared by immunoSEQ multiplex PCR; TCRdb keeps only in-frame clonotypes and omits some of them. The repertoire holds about 11,000 clones, with roughly 72% as singletons. Germline CDR1 reads SGHRS; CDR2 reads YFSETQ. Trimming took off 0 bases at V and 7 bases at J, with 13 bases between the two ends. The CDR3 covers 15 residues.

The rearrangement links TRBV5-1 to TRBJ2-2; D ambiguous. The receptor comes from a human donor with classical Hodgkin lymphoma. The input for sequencing was CD4+ T cells from blood, taken before the fourth cycle of nivolumab. The CDR3 sequence: CASSLGATLDGELFF. In DNA form, the CDR3 reads TGCGCCAGCAGCTTGGGGGCCACTTTGGACGGGGAGCTGTTTTTT.